This TCR beta chain was recovered during a study of OX40 agonist ivuxolimab in advanced cancers. Study overall: Patients were given ivuxolimab, an antibody that agonizes OX40 (CD134). The dose-escalation cohort was about 80% male, with a mean age of 60 years, ranging roughly 20 to 80.

Study-wide results and limits: CD4+ and CD8+ T cells in blood underwent clonal expansion by week 6 at 0.1 to 3.0 mg/kg. Low levels of normalized T-cell clonal expansion also appeared in some nonresponders.

About this clone itself: Its antigen is still unknown.

The method was immunoSEQ multiplex PCR; TCRdb's version includes in-frame clones alone and lacks a portion of them. This sample has tens of thousands of clones, with less than 95% found just once. The germline V and J ends were trimmed by 2 bases and 1 base, with 5 bases remaining between them. Germline V gene lookup returns CDR1 MNHEY and CDR2 SMNVEV (reference sequence). The CDR3 totals 13 residues. The chain links TRBV27 to TRBJ1-2; D gene uncertain. The sample consisted of CD4+ or CD8+ T cells sorted from blood, taken in a trial of the OX40 agonist ivuxolimab. This clonotype originated in an adult with an advanced solid tumor such as melanoma, head and neck, liver or kidney cancer. The CDR3 spells CASSLNFNYGYTF. The CDR3 bases are TGTGCCAGCAGTTTAAACTTTAACTATGGCTACACCTTC.